The clone carrying this T cell receptor beta chain appeared once. The data derive from a study of blood T cell repertoires in COVID-19. Study as a whole: The cDNA or gDNA used as material had been derived from T cells, B-cell-depleted T cells, or PBMCs.

In the study's own analysis: Amplification of reference gene primers provided the estimated nucleated cell counts. Libraries were prepared by immunoSEQ multiplex PCR; TCRdb keeps only in-frame clonotypes and omits some of them. V, J and clone size are those of that table, while D and trimming were read from the DNA. The sample contains 81,000 or so clones, approximately 85% of which appear only once. Germline assignment: CDR1 SEHNR and CDR2 FQNEAQ (reference sequence). This CDR3 spans 11 amino acids. Between the trimmed V and J ends, which lost 5 bases and 9 bases, there was a span of 8 bases. During active infection, Seattle patients enrolled and were then monitored through disease.

Material: peripheral blood. This TCR came from a man between 45 and 60 years old with COVID-19, enrolled during active disease. The gene calls are TRBV7-9 and TRBJ2-1, with D uncertain. The CDR3, as DNA: TGTGCCAGCAGCCCCGAGCGTGAGCAGTTCTTC. Amino acids: CASSPEREQFF.